This passage covers 29 T cell receptor beta chains from one sample sequenced in a study of cytomegalovirus exposure and HLA in healthy donors. 60 Vbeta and 13 Jbeta primers were used in PCR. The assay was immunoSEQ multiplex PCR, and TCRdb's table has in-frame clones only and misses some. This sample yields over 200,000 clones, of which 75% to 90% are seen a single time; about 1% belongs to the top ten. The sequencing input was PBMCs. All receptors come from a woman younger than 35 in good health and CMV-seronegative.

The chain carries TRBV27 and TRBJ1-2; 8 bases match TRBD1. Germline V gene lookup returns CDR1 MNHEY and CDR2 SMNVEV (reference sequence). Trimming at V came to 6 bases and at J to 5 bases, leaving 14 bases not matched to a gene. This CDR3 region has 16 residues. CDR3 coding DNA: TGTGCCAGCAGCCAAATCCCCCTAGGGACAGGATATGGCTACACCTTC. It codes for CASSQIPLGTGYGYTF.

This chain links TRBV6-1 with TRBJ1-2; D is ambiguous. V was cut by 0 bases and J by 3 bases, with 17 bases left in between. This CDR3 is built from 17 residues. Germline V gives CDR1 MNHNS, CDR2 SASEGT. The CDR3 nucleotides are TGTGCCAGCAGTGAAGCCCTGATTAGAATGGTCGACTATGGCTACACCTTC. The encoded protein is CASSEALIRMVDYGYTF.

The chain combines TRBV5-6 with TRBJ2-7; 7 bases align to TRBD1. Losses at the gene ends were 7 bases for V and 6 bases for J; bases not matched to a gene: 4. The CDR3 covers 11 residues. Germline V gene lookup returns CDR1 SGHDT and CDR2 YYEEEE. CDR3: CASRDRVEQYF. The CDR3 DNA follows: TGTGCCAGCCGCGACAGGGTCGAGCAGTACTTC. Drawing the rest from reference TRBV5-6 and TRBJ2-7, the complete variable domain is DAGVTQSPTHLIKTRGQQVTLRCSPKSGHDTVSWYQQALGQGPQFIFQYYEEEERQRGNFPDRFSGHQFPNYSSELNVNALLLGDSALYLCASRDRVEQYFGPGTRLTVT.

This clone was detected once. This chain's CDR3 is CASSPEAEQPQHF. The CDR3 DNA sequence: TGTGCCAGCAGCCCGGAGGCTGAACAGCCCCAGCATTTT. V is TRBV4-2 and J is TRBJ1-5, with no clear D. The CDR3 has 13 amino acids. The germline gives CDR1 LGHNA, CDR2 YNFKEQ. The V end was cut by 4 bases, the J end by 7 bases, with 11 bases between.

This clone showed up just a few times. For the CDR3, the DNA is TGTGCCAGCAGGGCAGGGGTCCTCGACACTGAAGCTTTCTTT. This encodes CASRAGVLDTEAFF. The gene calls are TRBV9 and TRBJ1-1; D may be TRBD1 (6 bases). Germline V gene lookup returns CDR1 SGDLS and CDR2 YYNGEE. The CDR3 is 14 residues long. Deletions cut 5 bases from V and 3 bases from J, with 14 bases between.

The DNA for the CDR3 is TGTGCCAGTAGTACTCAGGGTGTGGACTCTGGAAACACCATATATTTT. Protein product: CASSTQGVDSGNTIYF. The rearrangement uses TRBV19 and TRBJ1-3; tentatively, D is TRBD1 (5 bases). This CDR3 spans 16 amino acids. Germline assignment: CDR1 LNHDA and CDR2 SQIVND (reference sequence). The V end lost 4 bases, the J end lost 0 bases, and 13 bases lay between the germline ends.

The V and J genes are TRBV6-1 and TRBJ2-4; 7 bases match TRBD1. CDR1 MNHNS and CDR2 SASEGT come from the germline V gene. This CDR3 contains 15 residues. Trimming removed 7 bases from V and 7 bases from J; junction bases left unmatched: 13. DNA of the CDR3: TGTGCCAGCAAGGGGCCGCAGACAGGGTGGAACATTCAGTACTTC. Translation gives CASKGPQTGWNIQYF.

The DNA for the CDR3 is TGCGCCAGCAGCCTAAAAGGGGGCGATGATGAAAAACTGTTTTTT. It specifies CASSLKGGDDEKLFF. V usage is TRBV4-3 and J usage is TRBJ1-4, with 7 bases fitting TRBD1. Germline V CDR1 and CDR2: LGHNA, YSLEER. V dropped 4 bases and J dropped 6; count of bases not matched to a gene: 8. The CDR3 runs 15 residues.

The chain is built from TRBV18 and TRBJ2-7; TRBD1 agrees at 7 bases. V shed 6 bases, J shed 2 bases, and the junction held 7 bases outside the gene matches. Looked up from germline, CDR1 is KGHSH and CDR2 is LQKENI. The CDR3 length is 14 residues. The CDR3 coding sequence is TGTGCCAGCTCCTCGACAGGGCCTACCTACGAGCAGTACTTC. Its translation: CASSSTGPTYEQYF.

The J gene is TRBJ2-5, the V gene TRBV2, with D perhaps matching TRBD2 (6 bases). Trimming cost V 7 bases and J 1 base, with 10 bases left between them. The CDR3 covers 13 residues. Per the germline V gene, CDR1 is SNHLY and CDR2 is FYNNEI. CDR3 sequence reads: CASKGLPQETQYF. The CDR3 nucleotides read TGTGCCAGCAAGGGACTTCCCCAAGAGACCCAGTACTTC.

Only a few counts were recorded for this clone. J is TRBJ1-5 and V is TRBV6-6; no reliable D call. CDR1 and CDR2 (germline): MNHNY, SVGAGI (reference sequence). The CDR3 is 13 amino acids. The V gene lost 6 bases and the J gene lost 7 bases, with 13 bases spanning the gap. CDR3 coding DNA: TGTGCCAGCAGCGCGGTAATACGACAGCCCCAGCATTTT. Encoded protein: CASSAVIRQPQHF.

The chain couples TRBV19 to TRBJ2-5, with 8 bases aligning to TRBD1. Germline V gives CDR1 LNHDA, CDR2 SQIVND (reference sequence). V was pared by 3 bases and J by 3 bases, with 0 bases of the junction left unmatched. CDR3 length: 13 residues. In DNA form, the CDR3 reads TGTGCCAGTAGTATGGACAGGGAAGAGACCCAGTACTTC. Its translation: CASSMDREETQYF.

The chain links TRBV10-3 to TRBJ2-2, with no clear D. Trimming shortened V by 6 bases and J by 5 bases, and 7 bases separated the two germline ends. CDR1 ENHRY and CDR2 SYGVKD come from the germline V gene. The CDR3 loop spans 12 amino acids. The CDR3 protein is CAIRRKTGELFF. CDR3 nucleotide sequence: TGTGCCATCAGGCGGAAAACCGGGGAGCTGTTTTTT.

The chain carries TRBV19 and TRBJ1-2; 9 positions match TRBD1. Looked up from germline, CDR1 is LNHDA and CDR2 is SQIVND (reference sequence). The CDR3 sequence is 15 residues long. V was clipped by 7 bases and J by 2 bases; unmatched bases: 8. The CDR3 is CASNRGTGTNYGYTF. In DNA form, the CDR3 reads TGTGCCAGTAATAGGGGGACAGGGACCAACTATGGCTACACCTTC.

The rearrangement links TRBV15 to TRBJ2-5; a weak D match, TRBD1 (5 bases). V gave up 3 bases and J gave up 4 bases, with 15 bases separating them. Germline V gene sequence: CDR1 LNHNV, CDR2 YYDKDF (reference sequence). The CDR3 consists of 15 residues. The CDR3 here is CATSSPSQGGETQYF. DNA of the CDR3: TGTGCCACCAGCAGCCCCTCTCAGGGTGGAGAGACCCAGTACTTC. Together with reference TRBV15 and TRBJ2-5, the CDR3 gives the full variable domain: DAMVIQNPRYQVTQFGKPVTLSCSQTLNHNVMYWYQQKSSQAPKLLFHYYDKDFNNEADTPDNFQSRRPNTSFCFLDIRSPGLGDTAMYLCATSSPSQGGETQYFGPGTRLLVL.

The chain recombines TRBV6-5 with TRBJ1-2; TRBD1 agrees at 9 bases. Germline values: CDR1 MNHEY, CDR2 SVGAGI. This CDR3 is 16 amino acids long. V was clipped by 1 base and J by 4 bases; unmatched bases: 7. CDR3 bases: TGTGCCAGCAGTTACTGGACAGGGGCGCCCTCCTATGGCTACACCTTC. It yields the protein CASSYWTGAPSYGYTF.

The V and J genes are TRBV6-1 and TRBJ2-7, with unresolved D. The V gene lost 7 bases and the J gene lost 3 bases, with 4 bases spanning the gap. The CDR3 has 10 amino acids. The germline V gene has CDR1 MNHNS and CDR2 SASEGT. CDR3 coding DNA: TGTGCCAGCAACAACTACGAGCAGTACTTC. This gives the protein CASNNYEQYF.

The chain recombines TRBV6-1 with TRBJ1-1; D is undetermined. The germline V gene has CDR1 MNHNS and CDR2 SASEGT. CDR3 length equals 15 residues. V lost 2 bases and J 2 bases, leaving 12 bases between the germline ends. CDR3: CASSELWAGNTEAFF. CDR3 in DNA: TGTGCCAGCAGTGAACTCTGGGCAGGAAACACTGAAGCTTTCTTT.

This clone was seen just once. The V and J genes are TRBV10-1 and TRBJ2-5; TRBD1 might be the D (5 bases). Between the trimmed V and J ends, which lost 4 bases and 7 bases, there was a span of 10 bases. The CDR3 spans 12 residues. Germline CDR1 reads WNHNN; CDR2 reads SYGVQD (reference sequence). The CDR3 region has the DNA TGCGCCAGCAGTGCTCGGCAGGGGACCCAGTACTTC. It translates to CASSARQGTQYF.

V usage is TRBV6-4 and J usage is TRBJ2-1, with D possibly matching TRBD2 (6 bases). The CDR3 spans 15 residues. The germline gives CDR1 MRHNA, CDR2 SNTAGT. Trimming removed 8 bases from V and 6 bases from J, with 20 bases in between. CDR3 protein: CASAEGLQPFNEQFF. The CDR3 bases are TGTGCCAGCGCGGAGGGACTTCAGCCCTTCAATGAGCAGTTCTTC.

J is TRBJ2-3 and V is TRBV6-6; the match to TRBD1 covers 8 bases. CDR1 and CDR2 from the germline V gene are MNHNY and SVGAGI (reference sequence). Losses at the gene ends were 6 bases for V and 4 bases for J; bases not matched to a gene: 9. This CDR3 is built from 15 residues. CDR3 DNA: TGTGCCAGCAGCGAATCGTGGACAGGGCCAGATACGCAGTATTTT. This codes for CASSESWTGPDTQYF.

The chain couples TRBV7-8 to TRBJ2-7; TRBD1 aligns across 7 bases. Trimming at V came to 5 bases and at J to 3 bases, leaving 10 bases not matched to a gene. CDR3 length: 15 residues. Looked up from germline, CDR1 is SGHVS and CDR2 is FQNEAQ. CDR3 sequence (DNA): TGTGCCAGCAGCCCCCGGGACAGATCAAACTACGAGCAGTACTTC. Its protein product is CASSPRDRSNYEQYF.

The rearrangement links TRBV9 to TRBJ1-1, with 8 bases identical to TRBD1. The ends lost 4 bases at V and 1 base at J; junction bases unmatched: 6. This CDR3 has 15 amino acids. The germline CDR1 and CDR2 sequences are SGDLS and YYNGEE. The CDR3 DNA follows: TGTGCCAGCAGCCCTAGAGGACAGGGGAACACTGAAGCTTTCTTT. It yields the protein CASSPRGQGNTEAFF.

For the CDR3, the DNA is TGTGCCAGCAGAAGCGGGGACACACCCCACAATGAGCAGTTCTTC. It yields the protein CASRSGDTPHNEQFF. This chain connects TRBV2 to TRBJ2-1; perhaps TRBD2 as D (7 bases). Germline values: CDR1 SNHLY, CDR2 FYNNEI. The length of the CDR3 is 15 residues. Trimming took 6 bases from V and 5 from J, leaving 17 bases between them.

V is TRBV10-3 and J is TRBJ2-3; the D gene is possibly TRBD2 (6 bases). In germline, CDR1 is ENHRY, CDR2 SYGVKD. Trimming left V 11 bases short and J 2 bases short, with 17 bases between. CDR3 size: 14 residues. CDR3 loop: CASQGAGLTDTQYF. The CDR3 DNA follows: TGTGCCTCCCAAGGCGCGGGACTCACAGATACGCAGTATTTT.

This clone was seen a handful of times. CDR3 nucleotides: TGTGCCAGCAGTCAATACCACAGCAATTCACCCCTCCACTTT. Translated, it gives CASSQYHSNSPLHF. The J gene is TRBJ1-6, the V gene TRBV2; D is unclear. Trimming removed 5 bases at V and 7 bases at J, with 12 bases between. Germline V gives CDR1 SNHLY, CDR2 FYNNEI. The CDR3 runs to 14 residues.

The chain recombines TRBV27 with TRBJ2-5, with 12 bases matching TRBD2. The CDR3 length is 14 residues. Trimming cost V 3 bases and J 4 bases; bases outside gene matches: 0. Germline loops: CDR1 MNHEY, CDR2 SMNVEV (reference sequence). CDR3 residues: CASSLGLAGETQYF. The CDR3 DNA follows: TGTGCCAGCAGTTTGGGACTAGCGGGAGAGACCCAGTACTTC.

V usage is TRBV4-1 and J usage is TRBJ2-5; the match to TRBD2 covers 11 bases. The CDR3 is 15 residues long. The J segment lost 4 bases and the V segment lost 1 base, leaving 2 bases of the junction unmatched. The germline V gene encodes CDR1 MGHRA and CDR2 YSYEKL. The CDR3 sequence: CASSQVGLAGETQYF. For the CDR3, the DNA is TGCGCCAGCAGCCAAGTTGGACTAGCGGGAGAGACCCAGTACTTC.

The V gene is TRBV13, the J gene TRBJ2-3; D ambiguous. CDR1 and CDR2 from the germline V gene are PRHDT and FYEKMQ (reference sequence). This CDR3 is 13 amino acids long. Between the trimmed V and J ends, which lost 3 bases and 2 bases, there was a span of 6 bases. CDR3 sequence: CASSFIDTDTQYF. As DNA, the CDR3 is TGTGCCAGCAGCTTTATAGACACAGATACGCAGTATTTT.